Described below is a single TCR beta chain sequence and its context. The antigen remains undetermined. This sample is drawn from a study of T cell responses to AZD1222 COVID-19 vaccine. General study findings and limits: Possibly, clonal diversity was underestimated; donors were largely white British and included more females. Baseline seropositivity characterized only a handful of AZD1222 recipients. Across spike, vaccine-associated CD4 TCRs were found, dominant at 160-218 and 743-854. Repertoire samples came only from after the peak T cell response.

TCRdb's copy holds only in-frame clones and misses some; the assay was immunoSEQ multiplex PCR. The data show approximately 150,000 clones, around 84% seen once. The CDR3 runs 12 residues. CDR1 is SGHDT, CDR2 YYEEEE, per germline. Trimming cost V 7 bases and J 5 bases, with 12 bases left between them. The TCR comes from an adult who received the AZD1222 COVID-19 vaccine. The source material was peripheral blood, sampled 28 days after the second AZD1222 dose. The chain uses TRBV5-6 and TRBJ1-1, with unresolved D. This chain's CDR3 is CASGMMGTEAFF. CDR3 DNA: TGTGCCAGCGGGATGATGGGGACTGAAGCTTTCTTT.